Given below is one TCR beta chain in context. The antigen is unknown. At one of its ends the junction is not consistent with the germline gene, which may arise from a read error. This specimen comes from a study of T cells after yellow fever vaccination. The study's findings and limits: Contaminants from the bulk population, in the form of abundant clonotypes, could be found in FACS-sorted repertoires.

One entry per CDR3 protein, called by TCRdb with MiXCR from the 5' RACE reads. The sample lists some 130,000 distinct CDR3 sequences; 5% to 7.5% were seen once. The TCR comes from a man aged 25 to 45 who received the YFV17D yellow fever vaccine. Source: CD4+ T cells sorted from PBMCs, taken 10 days after the yellow fever booster vaccination.

The CDR3 loop is CASPGTPRTF. The CDR3 DNA is TGTGCCAGCCCAGGGACACCACGGACCTTC. The chain employs TRBV18 and TRBJ2-7; perhaps TRBD1 as D (6 bases). Germline CDR1 KGHSH, CDR2 LQKENI. This CDR3 is built from 10 residues. The variable domain in full, completed from reference TRBV18 and TRBJ2-7, reads NAGVMQNPRHLVRRRGQEARLRCSPMKGHSHVYWYRQLPEEGLKFMVYLQKENIIDESGMPKERFSAEFPKEGPSILRIQQVVRGDSAAYFCASPGTPRTFGPGTRLTVT.